The clone carrying this TCR beta chain was observed at least ten times. Its antigen is unknown. The data were taken from a study of CD8 T cells in ankylosing spondylitis. V lost 2 bases to trimming and J lost 6 bases, with 9 bases between them. Per germline, CDR1 SGHKS and CDR2 YYEKEE (reference sequence). The CDR3 is made up of 14 amino acids. The study's findings and limits: Several highly homologous variants made up a TCR beta motif, and this motif appeared characteristic of ankylosing spondylitis blood.

TCRdb used MiXCR to reprocess the 5' RACE reads, holding one entry per CDR3 protein. The table has about 500,000 distinct CDR3 sequences, roughly 12% seen once. Material: blood, either unsorted or a sorted T cell fraction (not recorded which). The chain combines TRBV5-5 with TRBJ1-6, with D unresolved. This sequence was found in a male donor with ankylosing spondylitis. Here the CDR3 reads CASSFYHSNSPLHF. The CDR3 coding sequence is TGTGCCAGCAGCTTCTACCACAGTAATTCACCCCTCCACTTT.